The 22 T cell receptor beta chains in this list originate from one sample, sequenced in a study of blood T cell repertoires in COVID-19. Repertoires were generated with immunoSEQ multiplex PCR, while TCRdb's copy carries only in-frame clones and drops some. The sample records 120,000 to 150,000 clones, 70% to 90% being singletons. The sequenced material came from peripheral blood. Source of these receptors: a human donor in a cohort sampled during active COVID-19.

The V and J genes are TRBV4-3 and TRBJ1-4; D perhaps matches TRBD1 (5 bases). In germline, CDR1 is LGHNA, CDR2 YSLEER. Trimming took off 3 bases at V and 2 bases at J, with 10 bases between the two ends. The CDR3 loop spans 15 amino acids. The CDR3 sequence is CASSHPGRTNEKLFF. As DNA, the CDR3 is TGCGCCAGCAGCCATCCAGGGAGGACTAATGAAAAACTGTTTTTT.

The gene calls are TRBV3-1 (or the pseudogene TRBV3-2) and TRBJ2-6; D ambiguous. Germline V gene sequence: CDR1 LGHDT, CDR2 YNNKEL (reference sequence). V lost 3 bases, J lost 2 bases, and 5 bases lay in between. CDR3 size: 14 residues. CDR3 in DNA: TGTGCCAGCAGCCAGAGAGCTGGGGCCAACGTCCTGACTTTC. Translating it yields CASSQRAGANVLTF.

Comments on this clone: Germline is not matched at one junction end, which may reflect a read error. The rearrangement links TRBV7-2 to TRBJ2-7, with 7 bases matching TRBD2. The CDR3 length is 13 residues. The V gene's germline CDR1 is SGHTA and CDR2 FQGNSA. As DNA, the CDR3 is TGTGCCAGCAGCTTCCAGGGAGGGCAGATGCGAGTATTC. Residues: CASSFQGGQMRVF.

The chain carries TRBV6-5 and TRBJ2-1, with TRBD2 as a possible D gene (6 bases). This CDR3 region has 12 residues. Deletions cut 6 bases from V and 7 bases from J, with 10 bases between. Germline V gene data show CDR1 as MNHEY and CDR2 as SVGAGI. CDR3 bases: TGTGCCAGCAGGGGCAGCGGGAATGAGCAGTTCTTC. This sequence encodes CASRGSGNEQFF.

The V and J genes are TRBV7-6 and TRBJ2-1; 8 nucleotides align to TRBD2. V lost 1 base and J lost 4; bases outside the gene matches: 6. Germline lookup yields CDR1 SGHVS and CDR2 FNYEAQ. The CDR3 has 16 amino acids. The CDR3 reads CASSLGGGRLYNEQFF. CDR3 DNA sequence: TGTGCCAGCAGCTTAGGCGGGGGGCGCCTATACAATGAGCAGTTCTTC.

The J gene is TRBJ2-1, the V gene TRBV7-2, with 8 bases fitting TRBD2. This CDR3 contains 17 residues. Per the germline V gene, CDR1 is SGHTA and CDR2 is FQGNSA. The J segment lost 2 bases and the V segment lost 5 bases, leaving 11 bases of the junction unmatched. CDR3 residues: CASSHSKRGPTYNEQFF. CDR3 DNA sequence: TGTGCCAGCAGCCATTCAAAGCGGGGGCCTACCTACAATGAGCAGTTCTTC. Full variable domain (outside the CDR3, taken from reference TRBV7-2 and TRBJ2-1): GAGVSQSPSNKVTEKGKDVELRCDPISGHTALYWYRQSLGQGLEFLIYFQGNSAPDKSGLPSDRFSAERTGGSVSTLTIQRTQQEDSAVYLCASSHSKRGPTYNEQFFGPGTRLTVL.

V and J are TRBV25-1 and TRBJ1-1; D not resolved. This CDR3 has 14 residues. Germline V gene lookup returns CDR1 MGHDK and CDR2 SYGVNS. The V end was cut by 6 bases, the J end by 0 bases, with 11 bases between. The CDR3 region is CASRPSFLNTEAFF. The CDR3 DNA is TGTGCCAGCAGACCCAGTTTTTTGAACACTGAAGCTTTCTTT.

This clone turned up a few times. This chain links TRBV18 with TRBJ2-3, with 12 bases lining up with TRBD2. The J segment lost 2 bases and the V segment lost 4 bases, leaving 1 base of the junction unmatched. Germline V gene sequence: CDR1 KGHSH, CDR2 LQKENI. CDR3 length equals 15 residues. The CDR3 region is CASSRLAGDTDTQYF. The CDR3, as DNA: TGTGCCAGCTCACGACTAGCGGGGGACACAGATACGCAGTATTTT.

The V call is TRBV5-1, the J call TRBJ2-3, with D tentatively TRBD2 (6 bases). The CDR3 is 14 residues long. Per germline, CDR1 SGHRS and CDR2 YFSETQ. V was pared by 4 bases and J by 1 base, with 10 bases between. CDR3: CASSPGVGTDTQYF. In DNA, the CDR3 is TGCGCCAGCAGCCCGGGGGTAGGCACAGATACGCAGTATTTT.

This clone was counted a single time. The chain uses TRBV6-5 and TRBJ2-7, with a tentative D call TRBD1 (5 bases). The V gene's germline CDR1 is MNHEY and CDR2 SVGAGI. The length of the CDR3 is 13 residues. V lost 6 bases and J 0 bases, leaving 9 bases between the germline ends. The CDR3 DNA reads as TGTGCCAGCAGGAGACAGAGCTCCTACGAGCAGTACTTC. Translated: CASRRQSSYEQYF.

The chain links TRBV10-3 to TRBJ2-5, with 12 nucleotides matching TRBD2. The CDR3 runs 15 residues. The germline V gene encodes CDR1 ENHRY and CDR2 SYGVKD. Losses at the gene ends were 4 bases for V and 3 bases for J; bases not matched to a gene: 3. CDR3 sequence reads: CAISGTSGEEETQYF. The CDR3 bases are TGTGCCATCAGTGGGACTAGCGGGGAGGAAGAGACCCAGTACTTC.

The table lists this clone with a count of one. The CDR3 region is CASSTTGELFF. The CDR3 nucleotides are TGTGCCAGCAGCACTACCGGGGAGCTGTTTTTT. This chain links TRBV3-1 (or the pseudogene TRBV3-2) with TRBJ2-2; unclear D gene. Germline lookup yields CDR1 LGHDT and CDR2 YNNKEL (reference sequence). This CDR3 is 11 amino acids long. V shed 5 bases and J shed 5 bases, with 3 bases lying between them.

This rearrangement joins TRBV15 to TRBJ2-2; perhaps TRBD1 as D (5 bases). The germline gives CDR1 LNHNV, CDR2 YYDKDF (reference sequence). Trimming took off 1 base at V and 1 base at J, with 7 bases between the two ends. CDR3 length equals 15 residues. The CDR3: CATSRVGQNTGELFF. The CDR3 bases are TGTGCCACCAGCAGAGTAGGACAGAACACCGGGGAGCTGTTTTTT.

This clone was seen once. This specimen includes other DNA sequences encoding the same CDR3. The chain is built from TRBV7-2 and TRBJ2-1; 14 bases map to TRBD2. Germline CDR1 is SGHTA and CDR2 is FQGNSA. V lost 6 bases and J lost 8; bases outside the gene matches: 6. The CDR3 consists of 15 residues. CDR3 amino acids: CASRFGLAGGDEQFF. The CDR3 DNA reads as TGTGCCAGCAGGTTCGGACTAGCGGGAGGAGATGAGCAGTTCTTC.

The chain employs TRBV4-1 and TRBJ2-7; perhaps TRBD2 as D (6 bases). Germline CDR1 MGHRA, CDR2 YSYEKL. The V end was cut by 4 bases, the J end by 5 bases, with 18 bases between. This CDR3 has 15 residues. CDR3 in amino acids: CASSPILGGINEQYF. The CDR3 DNA reads as TGCGCCAGCAGCCCGATCCTAGGAGGGATCAACGAGCAGTACTTC.

For the CDR3, the DNA is TGTGCCAGCAGTAACGGACAGGGCTCTGGAAACACCATATATTTT. It specifies CASSNGQGSGNTIYF. The chain is built from TRBV25-1 and TRBJ1-3, with 8 nucleotides matching TRBD1. Germline loops: CDR1 MGHDK, CDR2 SYGVNS. Trimming cost V 5 bases and J 0 bases; bases outside gene matches: 3. CDR3 size: 15 residues.

This chain connects TRBV27 to TRBJ2-7, with 7 bases identical to TRBD2. Germline V lookup: CDR1 MNHEY, CDR2 SMNVEV (reference sequence). Unmatched junction bases numbered 3, after V lost 4 bases and J lost 3 bases. CDR3 length: 13 amino acids. The CDR3 sequence: CASSWGRGYEQYF. The CDR3 nucleotides are TGTGCCAGCAGTTGGGGGAGGGGCTACGAGCAGTACTTC.

The J gene is TRBJ2-7, the V gene TRBV11-3, with 7 bases lining up with TRBD1. The V and J ends lost 5 bases and 6 bases, in that order; junction bases with no gene match: 7. In germline, CDR1 is SGHNT, CDR2 YENEEA. This CDR3 is built from 13 residues. DNA for the CDR3: TGTGCCAGCAGCCCACTACAGGGGAGCGAGCAGTACTTC. This codes for CASSPLQGSEQYF.

The chain joins TRBV25-1 to TRBJ2-1; no clear D. The V gene's germline CDR1 is MGHDK and CDR2 SYGVNS. Trimming removed 2 bases at V and 0 bases at J, with 11 bases between. The CDR3 contains 16 residues. The CDR3 region has the DNA TGTGCCAGCAGTGAAGAGGCAGCCATCTCCTACAATGAGCAGTTCTTC. As protein: CASSEEAAISYNEQFF.

The chain carries TRBV6-5 and TRBJ1-1; possible D gene TRBD1, 5 bases. This CDR3 contains 15 residues. The V gene lost 7 bases and the J gene lost 1 base, with 16 bases spanning the gap. Germline V gives CDR1 MNHEY, CDR2 SVGAGI. CDR3 nucleotides: TGTGCCAGCACCCTGGCCCACAGGCAGAACACTGAAGCTTTCTTT. Protein product: CASTLAHRQNTEAFF.

V usage is TRBV6-5 and J usage is TRBJ2-3; 12 nucleotides match TRBD2. Per germline, CDR1 MNHEY and CDR2 SVGAGI. V lost 2 bases, J lost 5 bases, and 5 bases stayed unmatched. The length of the CDR3 is 16 residues. CDR3 loop: CASSYLAGGQEDTQYF. The CDR3 DNA reads as TGTGCCAGCAGTTACCTAGCGGGGGGGCAAGAAGATACGCAGTATTTT.

This clone is a singleton in its sample. The V call is TRBV7-9, the J call TRBJ2-7; TRBD2 is a possible D gene (5 bases). Germline-derived CDR1 and CDR2 are SEHNR and FQNEAQ (reference sequence). V was clipped by 5 bases and J by 2 bases, with 13 bases between them. The CDR3 sequence is 14 residues long. The DNA of the CDR3 is TGTGCCAGCAGCCCCCGGGGATCCCCCTACGAGCAGTACTTC. Its protein is CASSPRGSPYEQYF.